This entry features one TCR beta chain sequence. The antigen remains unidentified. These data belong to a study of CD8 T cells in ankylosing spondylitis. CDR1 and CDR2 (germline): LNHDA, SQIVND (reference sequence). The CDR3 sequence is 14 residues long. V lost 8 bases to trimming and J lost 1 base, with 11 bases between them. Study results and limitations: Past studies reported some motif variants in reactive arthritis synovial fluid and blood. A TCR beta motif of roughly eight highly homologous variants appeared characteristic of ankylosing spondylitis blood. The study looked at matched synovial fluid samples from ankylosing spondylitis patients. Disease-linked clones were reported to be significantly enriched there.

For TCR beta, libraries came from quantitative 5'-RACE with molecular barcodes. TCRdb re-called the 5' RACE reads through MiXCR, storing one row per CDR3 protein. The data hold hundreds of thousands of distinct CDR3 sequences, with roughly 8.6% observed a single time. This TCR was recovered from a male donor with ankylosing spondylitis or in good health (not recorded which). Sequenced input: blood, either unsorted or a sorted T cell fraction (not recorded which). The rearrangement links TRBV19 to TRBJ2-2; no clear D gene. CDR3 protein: CASLTRMNTGELFF. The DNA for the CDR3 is TGTGCCAGTCTGACCCGAATGAACACCGGGGAGCTGTTTTTT.